The entry below describes one TCR beta chain. Its antigen remains unidentified. The sample belongs to a study of cytomegalovirus exposure and HLA in healthy donors. Profiled with immunoSEQ multiplex PCR; TCRdb holds only in-frame clones, not every one. In the table there are about 65,000 clones, approximately 90% of which are singletons. The V gene's germline CDR1 is SEHNR and CDR2 FQNEAQ (reference sequence). CDR3 length equals 13 residues. The junction had 6 bases not matched to a gene; V was cut back by 5 bases and J by 6 bases. Findings and limits, study-wide: TCR clusters originating in the first cohort tended to co-occur in the 100 to 150 validation repertoires, according to a later analysis.

This TCR derives from a young woman in good health and CMV-seronegative. Sequences were obtained from PBMCs. The chain has TRBV7-9 and TRBJ2-7; 8 bases align to TRBD1. DNA for the CDR3: TGTGCCAGCAGCCGAGAAACAGGGGGCGAGCAGTACTTC. It specifies CASSRETGGEQYF.